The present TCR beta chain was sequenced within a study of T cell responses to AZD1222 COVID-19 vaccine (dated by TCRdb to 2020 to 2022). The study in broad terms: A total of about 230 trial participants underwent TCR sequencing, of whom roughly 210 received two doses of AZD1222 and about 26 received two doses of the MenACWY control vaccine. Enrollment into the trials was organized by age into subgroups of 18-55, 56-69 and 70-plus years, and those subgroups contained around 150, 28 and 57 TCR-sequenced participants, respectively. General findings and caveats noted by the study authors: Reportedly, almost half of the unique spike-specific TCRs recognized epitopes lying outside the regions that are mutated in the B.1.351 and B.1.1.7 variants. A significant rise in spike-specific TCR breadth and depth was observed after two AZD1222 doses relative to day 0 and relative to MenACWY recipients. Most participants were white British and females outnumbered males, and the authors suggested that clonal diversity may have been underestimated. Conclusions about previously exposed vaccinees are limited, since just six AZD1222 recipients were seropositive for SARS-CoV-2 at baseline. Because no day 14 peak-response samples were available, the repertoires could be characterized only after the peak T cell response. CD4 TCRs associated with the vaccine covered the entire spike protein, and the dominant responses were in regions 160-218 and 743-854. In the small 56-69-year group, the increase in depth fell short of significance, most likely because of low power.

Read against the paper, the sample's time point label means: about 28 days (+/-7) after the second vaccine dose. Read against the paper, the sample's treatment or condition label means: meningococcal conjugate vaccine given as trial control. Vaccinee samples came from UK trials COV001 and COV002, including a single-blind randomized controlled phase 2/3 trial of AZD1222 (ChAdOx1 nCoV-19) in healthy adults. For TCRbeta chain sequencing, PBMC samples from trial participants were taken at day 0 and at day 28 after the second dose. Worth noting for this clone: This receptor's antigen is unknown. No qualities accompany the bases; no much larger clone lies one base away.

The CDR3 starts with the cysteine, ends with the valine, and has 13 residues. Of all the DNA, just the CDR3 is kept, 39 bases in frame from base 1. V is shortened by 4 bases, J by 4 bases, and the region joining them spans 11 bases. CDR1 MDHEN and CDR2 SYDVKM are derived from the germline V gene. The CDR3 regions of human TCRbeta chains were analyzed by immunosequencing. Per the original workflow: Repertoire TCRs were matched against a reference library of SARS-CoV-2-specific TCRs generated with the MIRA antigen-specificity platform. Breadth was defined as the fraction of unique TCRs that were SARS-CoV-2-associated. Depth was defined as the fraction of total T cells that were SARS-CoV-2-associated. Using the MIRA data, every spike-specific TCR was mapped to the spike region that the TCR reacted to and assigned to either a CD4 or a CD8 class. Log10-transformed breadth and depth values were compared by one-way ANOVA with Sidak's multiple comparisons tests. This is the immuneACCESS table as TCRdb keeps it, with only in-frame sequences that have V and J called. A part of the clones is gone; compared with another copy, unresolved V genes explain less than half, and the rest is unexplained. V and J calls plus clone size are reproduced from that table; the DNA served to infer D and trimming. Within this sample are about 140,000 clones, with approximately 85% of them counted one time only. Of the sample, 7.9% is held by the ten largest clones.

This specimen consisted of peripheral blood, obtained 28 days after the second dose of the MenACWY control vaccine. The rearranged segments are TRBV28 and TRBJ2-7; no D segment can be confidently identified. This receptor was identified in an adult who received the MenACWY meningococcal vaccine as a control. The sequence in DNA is TGTGCCAGCAGTTCTTCCCGGGTTTACGAGCAGTACGTC. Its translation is CASSSSRVYEQYV.